A single sample is the source of the 4 T cell receptor beta chains below, sequenced in a study of T cell responses to AZD1222 COVID-19 vaccine. Assay: immunoSEQ multiplex PCR; the TCRdb copy retains only in-frame clones and omits some. The repertoire includes roughly 120,000 clones, around 85% of them detected once, and around 3.9% sits in the top ten. This sample comprised peripheral blood, obtained on day 0 of MenACWY control vaccination. The receptors shown here come from an adult in good health.

The CDR3: CASRSRDRPINEKLFF. The DNA for the CDR3 is TGTGCCAGCAGATCTCGGGACAGGCCAATTAATGAAAAACTGTTTTTT. The rearrangement links TRBV28 to TRBJ1-4; the match to TRBD1 covers 8 bases. The CDR3 runs 16 residues. The junction had 10 bases not matched to a gene; V was cut back by 6 bases and J by 4 bases. Germline loops: CDR1 MDHEN, CDR2 SYDVKM.

The chain employs TRBV4-1 and TRBJ1-4; D not resolved. This CDR3 region has 15 residues. Germline lookup yields CDR1 MGHRA and CDR2 YSYEKL. Trimming pared 6 bases from V and 0 bases from J, leaving 11 bases between. The CDR3 loop is CASSHQFTTNEKLFF. The CDR3 DNA sequence: TGCGCCAGCAGTCACCAATTCACAACTAATGAAAAACTGTTTTTT.

The chain joins TRBV19 to TRBJ1-5; 8 bases align to TRBD1. Germline V gene sequence: CDR1 LNHDA, CDR2 SQIVND (reference sequence). The CDR3 is 13 residues long. J was trimmed by 7 bases and V by 10 bases; bases with no gene match: 9. CDR3 coding DNA: TGTGCCACTTGGGCAGGGGGCGTCCAGCCCCAGCATTTT. This sequence encodes CATWAGGVQPQHF.

The chain recombines TRBV4-1 with TRBJ2-1; 8 bases map to TRBD2. Trimming at V came to 1 base and at J to 9 bases, leaving 14 bases not matched to a gene. The length of the CDR3 is 17 residues. Germline CDR1 and CDR2: MGHRA and YSYEKL. CDR3 residues: CASSQVPSGGAKGEQFF. DNA of the CDR3: TGCGCCAGCAGCCAAGTTCCAAGCGGGGGAGCTAAGGGTGAGCAGTTCTTC.